Here is one T cell receptor beta chain with its context. This entry is derived from a study of T cell responses to AZD1222 COVID-19 vaccine. CDR1 and CDR2 (germline): SGHKS, YYEKEE (reference sequence). With 5 bases removed from V and 3 bases from J, the gap between germline ends came to 11 bases. This CDR3 comprises 13 residues. Sequencing was performed with immunoSEQ multiplex PCR; in TCRdb, only in-frame clones are kept and a portion is missing. Of 100,000 to 150,000 clones listed, around nine tenths are singletons. This clonotype was obtained from an adult in good health. The chain recombines TRBV5-5 with TRBJ1-1, with D possibly being TRBD1 (6 bases). The sequencing used peripheral blood, collected on day 0 of AZD1222 vaccination. The CDR3 here is CASSVQGDTEAFF. The CDR3 DNA sequence: TGTGCCAGCAGTGTACAGGGAGACACTGAAGCTTTCTTT.